This T cell receptor beta chain derives from a study of shared clonotypes between healthy human individuals. The repertoire was sequenced with immunoSEQ multiplex PCR; TCRdb's copy has only in-frame clones and lacks some. Here the sample spans fewer than 850,000 clones, around 96% being singletons. Naive CD8 cells were CD45RO-negative, positively selected for CCR7, excluding terminally differentiated effector memory CD45RA+ cells. As concerns this clone: What it binds is not known.

Regarding the study as a whole: Clonotype sharing across several donors was observed for 4% to 5.5% of naive CD4 clonotypes. When compared with the clonotypes that were shared by all four sorted-subset donors, the non-shared clonotypes turned out to have lower generation probabilities. Among donors, sharing of clonotypes was expected to be affected by sequencing depth. Researchers found naive subsets generally carried larger estimated richness than memory subsets.

Input material: naive CD8+ T cells sorted from blood. The TCR originated in a man younger than 45 in good health.

In DNA form, the CDR3 reads TGTGCCAGCTCAGATAGCGGAGACCCTTACGAGCAGTACTTC. Translation gives CASSDSGDPYEQYF. The chain combines TRBV18 with TRBJ2-7; TRBD2 is a possible D gene (6 bases). The germline gives CDR1 KGHSH, CDR2 LQKENI. V lost 5 bases and J 4 bases, leaving 15 bases between the germline ends. The CDR3 length is 14 residues.